These T cell receptor beta chains were read from a single sample in a study of blood T cell repertoires in COVID-19. TCRdb's copy holds only in-frame clones and misses some; the assay was immunoSEQ multiplex PCR. Among 250,000 to 350,000 clones listed, 80% to 85% were seen once. The sample consisted of peripheral blood. The receptors derive from a person aged 65-85 years with COVID-19, enrolled during active disease. Each CDR3 is given with its conserved first and last residue. The order of the fields is V gene, J gene, D gene, CDR3 protein. A D gene is named only where the DNA matches it firmly.

>TRBV3-1/TRBV3-2|TRBJ1-3|-
CASSQPPLNTIYF
>TRBV7-2|TRBJ1-2|TRBD1
CASSLTGGDGYTF
>TRBV5-1|TRBJ2-7|TRBD1
CASSWTGSYEQYF
>TRBV12-5|TRBJ2-5|TRBD2
CASGLVAGGYETQYF
>TRBV11-3|TRBJ1-5|-
CASSRGNSNQPQHF
>TRBV29-1|TRBJ1-5|-
CSVGGAANQPQHF
>TRBV5-1|TRBJ2-3|-
CASSAQGGGMDTQYF
>TRBV6-1|TRBJ1-5|-
CASSDGRRGGQPQHF
>TRBV28|TRBJ2-7|-
CASKTLGAYEQYF
>TRBV6-2/TRBV6-3|TRBJ1-5|-
CASSYTAGNQPQHF
>TRBV2|TRBJ2-7|TRBD2
CASSYAPRGTNYEQYF
>TRBV28|TRBJ2-7|TRBD1
CATITGTGSYEQYF
>TRBV9|TRBJ1-3|-
CASSPRQESGNTIYF
>TRBV7-6|TRBJ2-3|TRBD2
CASSLAPGGTSSTDTQYF
>TRBV30|TRBJ2-3|-
CAWGMRGTDTQYF
>TRBV4-1|TRBJ1-2|TRBD1
CASSQPRQGYNYGYTF
>TRBV12-3/TRBV12-4|TRBJ1-1|-
CASSSDTEAFF
>TRBV7-9|TRBJ2-3|TRBD2
CASSLLVGSGSTDTQYF
>TRBV3-1/TRBV3-2|TRBJ1-1|TRBD1
CASSQVQGAEAFF
>TRBV9|TRBJ1-5|TRBD1
CASSSQTTGGLQPQHF
>TRBV15|TRBJ1-1|-
CATRLGLGGFEAFF
>TRBV3-1/TRBV3-2|TRBJ2-2|-
CASSQERQGIIWPNTGELFF
>TRBV19|TRBJ1-5|TRBD1
CASSIGQGGNQPQHF
>TRBV3-1/TRBV3-2|TRBJ1-2|-
CASSQIPGRTYYGYTF
>TRBV28|TRBJ2-7|TRBD1
CASSLRQGRNEQYF
>TRBV11-3|TRBJ2-1|-
CASSLGGGRPYNEQFF
>TRBV9|TRBJ2-3|TRBD2
CASSVGAGGTTSSTDTQYF
>TRBV11-2|TRBJ2-7|TRBD1
CASSHRGIGEQYF
>TRBV5-1|TRBJ2-1|TRBD2
CASSSTTSGGMNEQFF
>TRBV6-5|TRBJ2-7|TRBD2
CASRLAGSTYEQYF
>TRBV11-1|TRBJ2-7|TRBD2
CASSPRQRGAYEQYF